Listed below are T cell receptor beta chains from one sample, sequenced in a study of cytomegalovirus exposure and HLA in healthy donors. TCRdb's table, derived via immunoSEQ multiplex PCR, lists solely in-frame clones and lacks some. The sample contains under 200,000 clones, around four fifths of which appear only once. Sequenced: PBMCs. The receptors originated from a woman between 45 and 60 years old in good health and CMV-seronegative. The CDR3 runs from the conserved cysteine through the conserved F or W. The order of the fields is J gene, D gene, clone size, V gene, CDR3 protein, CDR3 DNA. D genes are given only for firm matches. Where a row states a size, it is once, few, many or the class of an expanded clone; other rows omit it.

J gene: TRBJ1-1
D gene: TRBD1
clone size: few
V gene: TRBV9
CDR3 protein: CASSVGQGVEAFF
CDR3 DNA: TGTGCCAGCAGCGTAGGACAGGGGGTTGAAGCTTTCTTT

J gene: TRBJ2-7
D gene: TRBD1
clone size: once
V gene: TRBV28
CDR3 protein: CASTDGTGGREQYF
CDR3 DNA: TGTGCCAGCACCGACGGGACAGGGGGCCGCGAGCAGTACTTC

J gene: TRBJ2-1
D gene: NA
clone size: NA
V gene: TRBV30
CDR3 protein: CAWIQKQGNEQFF
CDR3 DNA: TGTGCCTGGATCCAAAAGCAGGGGAATGAGCAGTTCTTC

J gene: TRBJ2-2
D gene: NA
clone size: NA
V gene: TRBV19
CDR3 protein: CASSLAALGELFF
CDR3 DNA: TGTGCCAGTAGTCTGGCGGCGTTGGGGGAGCTGTTTTTT

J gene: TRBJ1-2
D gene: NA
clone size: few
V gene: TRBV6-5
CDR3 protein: CASSYGGGYGYTF
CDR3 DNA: TGTGCCAGCAGTTACGGGGGCGGCTATGGCTACACCTTC

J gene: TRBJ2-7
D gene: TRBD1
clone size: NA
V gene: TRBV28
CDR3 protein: CASSFRDRVSYEQYF
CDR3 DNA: TGTGCCAGCAGTTTTAGGGACAGGGTTTCCTACGAGCAGTACTTC

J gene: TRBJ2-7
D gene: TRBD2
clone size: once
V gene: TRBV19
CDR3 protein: CASSNRLAGNYEQYF
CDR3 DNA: TGTGCCAGTAGTAATAGACTAGCGGGGAACTACGAGCAGTACTTC

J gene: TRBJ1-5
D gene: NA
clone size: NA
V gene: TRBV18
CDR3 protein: CASSNSNSNQPQHF
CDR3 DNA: TGTGCCAGCTCAAACAGTAATAGCAATCAGCCCCAGCATTTT

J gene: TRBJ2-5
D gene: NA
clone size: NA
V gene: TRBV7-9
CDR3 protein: CASSLAREQETQYF
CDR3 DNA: TGTGCCAGCAGCTTAGCGAGGGAGCAAGAGACCCAGTACTTC

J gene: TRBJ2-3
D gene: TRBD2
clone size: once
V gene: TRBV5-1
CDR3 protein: CASNPGSSGTSTDTQYF
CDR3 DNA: TGCGCCAGCAACCCAGGGTCTAGCGGAACTAGCACAGATACGCAGTATTTT

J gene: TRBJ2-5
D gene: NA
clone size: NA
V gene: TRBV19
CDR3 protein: CASSITSGETQYF
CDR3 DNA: TGTGCCAGTAGTATTACGTCGGGGGAGACCCAGTACTTC

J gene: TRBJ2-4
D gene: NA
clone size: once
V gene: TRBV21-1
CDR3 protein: CARAGGRLAKNIQYF
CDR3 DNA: TGTGCAAGGGCGGGGGGGCGTTTAGCCAAAAACATTCAGTACTTC

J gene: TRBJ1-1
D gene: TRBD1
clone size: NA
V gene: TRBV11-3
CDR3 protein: CASSKGQGNTEAFF
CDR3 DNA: TGTGCCAGCAGCAAGGGACAGGGGAACACTGAAGCTTTCTTT

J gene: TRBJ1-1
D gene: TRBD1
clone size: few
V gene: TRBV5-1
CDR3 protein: CASSRDRVMNTEAFF
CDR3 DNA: TGCGCCAGCAGCAGGGACAGGGTCATGAACACTGAAGCTTTCTTT

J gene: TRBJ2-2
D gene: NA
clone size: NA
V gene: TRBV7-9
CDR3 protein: CASSLGQGYTGELFF
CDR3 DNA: TGTGCCAGCAGCCTGGGGCAGGGGTACACCGGGGAGCTGTTTTTT

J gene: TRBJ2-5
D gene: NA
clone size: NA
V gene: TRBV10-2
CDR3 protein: CASSDGETQYF
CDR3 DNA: TGCGCCAGCTCCGACGGGGAGACCCAGTACTTC

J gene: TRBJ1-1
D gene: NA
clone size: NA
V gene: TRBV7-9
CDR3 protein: CASTPPTEAFF
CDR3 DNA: TGTGCCAGCACCCCCCCAACTGAAGCTTTCTTT

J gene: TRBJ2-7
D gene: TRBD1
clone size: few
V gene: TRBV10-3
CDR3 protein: CAISGPGTGDEQYF
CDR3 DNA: TGTGCCATCAGTGGACCCGGGACAGGCGACGAGCAGTACTTC

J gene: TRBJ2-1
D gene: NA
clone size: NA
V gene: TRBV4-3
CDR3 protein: CASSHQTYNEQFF
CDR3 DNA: TGCGCCAGCAGCCACCAAACCTACAATGAGCAGTTCTTC

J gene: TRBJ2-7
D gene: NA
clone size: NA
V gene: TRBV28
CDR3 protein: CASSLGGSSYAAWEQYF
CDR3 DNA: TGTGCCAGCAGTTTAGGAGGAAGTTCATATGCAGCATGGGAGCAGTACTTC

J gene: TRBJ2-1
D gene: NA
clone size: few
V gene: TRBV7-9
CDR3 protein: CASSLVAEQFF
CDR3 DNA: TGTGCCAGCAGCTTAGTGGCTGAGCAGTTCTTC

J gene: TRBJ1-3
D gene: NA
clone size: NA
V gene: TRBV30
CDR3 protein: CAWSPIGRSGNTIYF
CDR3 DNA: TGTGCCTGGAGTCCTATAGGGAGGTCTGGAAACACCATATATTTT

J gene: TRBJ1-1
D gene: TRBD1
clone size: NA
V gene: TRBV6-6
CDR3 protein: CASSRQGTEAFF
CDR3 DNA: TGTGCCAGCAGTCGACAGGGCACTGAAGCTTTCTTT

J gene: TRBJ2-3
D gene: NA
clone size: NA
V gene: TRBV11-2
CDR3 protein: CASSPGGPSTDTQYF
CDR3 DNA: TGTGCCAGCAGCCCCGGGGGGCCAAGCACAGATACGCAGTATTTT

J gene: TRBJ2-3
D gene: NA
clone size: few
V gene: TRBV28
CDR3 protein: CASSFRRNTQYF
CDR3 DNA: TGTGCCAGCAGTTTTCGTAGAAATACGCAGTATTTT

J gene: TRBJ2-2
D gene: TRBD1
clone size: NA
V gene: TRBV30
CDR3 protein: CAWRPQGAMTGELFF
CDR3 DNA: TGTGCCTGGAGGCCACAGGGGGCTATGACCGGGGAGCTGTTTTTT

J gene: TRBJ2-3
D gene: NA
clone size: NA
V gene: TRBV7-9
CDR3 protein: CASSLSGLDTQYF
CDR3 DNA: TGTGCCAGCAGCCTTAGCGGCCTTGATACGCAGTATTTT

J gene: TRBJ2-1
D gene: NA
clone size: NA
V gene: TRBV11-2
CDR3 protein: CASSFGGWWSEQFF
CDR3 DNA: TGTGCCAGCAGCTTTGGGGGCTGGTGGAGTGAGCAGTTCTTC

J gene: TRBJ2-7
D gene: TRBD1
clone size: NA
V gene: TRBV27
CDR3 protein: CASGPGTGTYEQYF
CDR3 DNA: TGTGCCAGCGGCCCCGGGACAGGGACCTACGAGCAGTACTTC

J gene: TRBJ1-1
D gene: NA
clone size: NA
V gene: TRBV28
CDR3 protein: CASRSWRGRTEAFF
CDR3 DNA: TGTGCCAGCAGGTCCTGGCGGGGGCGGACTGAAGCTTTCTTT

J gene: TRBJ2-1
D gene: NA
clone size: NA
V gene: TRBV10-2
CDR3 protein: CASSVQGRDNEQFF
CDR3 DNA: TGCGCCAGCAGTGTCCAGGGTCGGGACAATGAGCAGTTCTTC

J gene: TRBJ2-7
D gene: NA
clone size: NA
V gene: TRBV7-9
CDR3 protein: CAGSLWIEGVQYF
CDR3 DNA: TGTGCCGGCAGCTTATGGATTGAGGGTGTGCAGTACTTC

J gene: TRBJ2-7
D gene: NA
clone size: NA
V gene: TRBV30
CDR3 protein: CAWSGLTGYYEQYF
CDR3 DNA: TGTGCCTGGAGTGGCTTAACAGGTTACTACGAGCAGTACTTC

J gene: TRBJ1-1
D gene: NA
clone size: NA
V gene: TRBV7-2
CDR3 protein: CASTWGGRSSAEAFF
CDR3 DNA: TGTGCCAGCACCTGGGGGGGGCGCTCGAGCGCTGAAGCTTTCTTT

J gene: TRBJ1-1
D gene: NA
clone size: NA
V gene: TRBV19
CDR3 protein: CASSVAGENTEAFF
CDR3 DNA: TGTGCCAGTTCAGTGGCGGGGGAAAACACTGAAGCTTTCTTT

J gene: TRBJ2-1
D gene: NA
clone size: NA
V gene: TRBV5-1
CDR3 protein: CASSLSTSLISYNEQFF
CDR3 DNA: TGCGCCAGCAGCCTATCGACTAGTTTGATATCCTACAATGAGCAGTTCTTC

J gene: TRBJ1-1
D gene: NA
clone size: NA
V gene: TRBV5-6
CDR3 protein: CASSRLGVGANTEAFF
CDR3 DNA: TGTGCCAGCAGCCGCCTCGGCGTAGGGGCTAACACTGAAGCTTTCTTT

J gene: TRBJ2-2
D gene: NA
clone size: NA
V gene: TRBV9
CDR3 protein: CASSVAKAGRMNTGELFF
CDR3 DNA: TGTGCCAGCAGCGTAGCGAAGGCAGGGCGGATGAACACCGGGGAGCTGTTTTTT

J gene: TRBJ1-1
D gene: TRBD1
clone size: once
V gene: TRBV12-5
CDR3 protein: CASGFSGDRSLRNTEAFF
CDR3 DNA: TGTGCTAGTGGTTTTTCCGGGGACAGAAGCTTGAGAAACACTGAAGCTTTCTTT

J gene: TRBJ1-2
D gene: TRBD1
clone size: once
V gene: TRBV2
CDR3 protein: CASGQGGGYTF
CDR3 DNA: TGTGCCAGCGGACAGGGAGGAGGCTACACCTTC

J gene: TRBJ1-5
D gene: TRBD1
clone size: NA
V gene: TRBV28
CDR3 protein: CASSLAVGQGLRQPQHF
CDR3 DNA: TGTGCCAGCAGTTTAGCGGTAGGACAGGGCCTTAGGCAGCCCCAGCATTTT

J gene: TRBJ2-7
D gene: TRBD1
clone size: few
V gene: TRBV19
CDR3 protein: CASRQGTGYEQYF
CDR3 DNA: TGTGCCAGTAGGCAGGGGACAGGCTACGAGCAGTACTTC

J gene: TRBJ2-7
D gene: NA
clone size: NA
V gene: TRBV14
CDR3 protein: CASSQKTSEQYF
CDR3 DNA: TGTGCCAGCAGCCAAAAGACATCCGAGCAGTACTTC

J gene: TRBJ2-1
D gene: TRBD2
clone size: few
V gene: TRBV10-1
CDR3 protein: CASSESRRFGGEYNEQFF
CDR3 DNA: TGCGCCAGCAGTGAGTCAAGAAGGTTCGGGGGGGAATACAATGAGCAGTTCTTC

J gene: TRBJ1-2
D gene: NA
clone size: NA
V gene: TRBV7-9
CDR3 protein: CASSLGGISGQYGYTF
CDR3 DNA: TGTGCCAGCAGCTTAGGGGGGATTAGCGGTCAGTATGGCTACACCTTC